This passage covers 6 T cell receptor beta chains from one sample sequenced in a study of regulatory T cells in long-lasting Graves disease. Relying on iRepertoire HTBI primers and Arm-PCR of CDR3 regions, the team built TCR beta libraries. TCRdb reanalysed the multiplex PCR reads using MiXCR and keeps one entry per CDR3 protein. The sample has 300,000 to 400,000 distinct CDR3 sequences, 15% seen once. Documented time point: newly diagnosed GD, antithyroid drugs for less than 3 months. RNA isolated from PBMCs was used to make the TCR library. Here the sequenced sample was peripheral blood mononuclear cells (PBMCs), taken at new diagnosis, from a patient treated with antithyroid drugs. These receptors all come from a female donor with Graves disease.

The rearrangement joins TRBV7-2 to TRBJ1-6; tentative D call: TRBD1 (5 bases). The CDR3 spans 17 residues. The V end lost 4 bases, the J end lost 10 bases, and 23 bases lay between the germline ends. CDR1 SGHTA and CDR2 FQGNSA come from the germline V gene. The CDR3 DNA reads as TGTGCCAGCAGCTCCGGGACTTGGTTGGTCTCGGAATCACCCCTCCACTTT. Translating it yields CASSSGTWLVSESPLHF.

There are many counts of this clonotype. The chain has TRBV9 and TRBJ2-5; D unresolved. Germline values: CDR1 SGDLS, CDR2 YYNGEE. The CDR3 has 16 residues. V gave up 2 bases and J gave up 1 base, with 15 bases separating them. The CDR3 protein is CASSVGVSSPQETQYF. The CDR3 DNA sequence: TGTGCCAGCAGCGTCGGCGTCTCAAGCCCCCAAGAGACCCAGTACTTC.

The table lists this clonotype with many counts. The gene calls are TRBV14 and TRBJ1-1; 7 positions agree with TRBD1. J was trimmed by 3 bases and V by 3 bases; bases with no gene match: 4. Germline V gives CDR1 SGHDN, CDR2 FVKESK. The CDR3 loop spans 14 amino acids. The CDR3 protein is CASSQNQGDTEAFF. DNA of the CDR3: TGTGCCAGCAGCCAGAACCAGGGGGACACTGAAGCTTTCTTT. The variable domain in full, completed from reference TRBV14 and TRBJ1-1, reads EAGVTQFPSHSVIEKGQTVTLRCDPISGHDNLYWYRRVMGKEIKFLLHFVKESKQDESGMPNNRFLAERTGGTYSTLKVQPAELEDSGVYFCASSQNQGDTEAFFGQGTRLTVV.

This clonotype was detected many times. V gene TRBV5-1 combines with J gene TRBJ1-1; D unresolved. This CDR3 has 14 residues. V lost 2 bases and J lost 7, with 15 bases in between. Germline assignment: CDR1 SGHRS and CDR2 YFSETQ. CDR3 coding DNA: TGCGCCAGCAGCTTATACCTTGGAGGAGGTGAAGCTTTCTTT. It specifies CASSLYLGGGEAFF.

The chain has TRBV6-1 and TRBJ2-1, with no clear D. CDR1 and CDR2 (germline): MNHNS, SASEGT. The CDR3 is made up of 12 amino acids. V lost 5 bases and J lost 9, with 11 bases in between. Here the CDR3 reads CASSQRVVEQFF. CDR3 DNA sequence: TGTGCCAGCAGTCAAAGGGTCGTTGAGCAGTTCTTC.

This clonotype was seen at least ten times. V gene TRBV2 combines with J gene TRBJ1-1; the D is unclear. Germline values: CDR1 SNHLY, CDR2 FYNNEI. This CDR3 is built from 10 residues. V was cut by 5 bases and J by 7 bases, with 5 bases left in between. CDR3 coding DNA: TGTGCCAGCAGTTTCGGTGAAGCTTTCTTT. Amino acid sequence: CASSFGEAFF.